The 16 T cell receptor beta chains in this list originate from one sample, sequenced in a study of long-term antiretroviral therapy in people with HIV. At the survey level, the v3.0 immunoSEQ assay was run. Profiling relied on immunoSEQ multiplex PCR, and the TCRdb table lists in-frame clones only, not all of them. The table records more than 12,000 clones, around 80% of them present only once. This sample comprised unsorted PBMCs, obtained 1.3 years before starting antiretroviral therapy. The source is a man aged 40-49 years with HIV.

This chain links TRBV19 with TRBJ1-6; 10 bases are a match to TRBD1. The ends lost 6 bases at V and 7 bases at J; junction bases unmatched: 9. Germline V gives CDR1 LNHDA, CDR2 SQIVND (reference sequence). This CDR3 has 16 amino acids. The CDR3 sequence is CASRRSPGQGNSPLHF. In DNA form, the CDR3 reads TGTGCCAGTAGGCGTTCTCCGGGACAGGGGAATTCACCCCTCCACTTT.

The CDR3 spells CASIGDANTGELFF. DNA of the CDR3: TGTGCCAGCATCGGGGATGCGAACACCGGGGAGCTGTTTTTT. The chain has TRBV25-1 and TRBJ2-2; weak D call: TRBD2 (5 bases). This CDR3 is built from 14 residues. V dropped 7 bases and J dropped 0 bases, with 9 bases sitting between them. The V gene's germline CDR1 is MGHDK and CDR2 SYGVNS.

The V gene is TRBV5-6, the J gene TRBJ1-5; TRBD1 agrees at 9 bases. Unmatched junction bases numbered 3, after V lost 1 base and J lost 7 bases. Germline CDR1 reads SGHDT; CDR2 reads YYEEEE. The CDR3 totals 14 residues. CDR3 loop: CASSLTGGRQPQHF. In DNA form, the CDR3 reads TGTGCCAGCAGCTTGACAGGGGGCCGACAGCCCCAGCATTTT.

This clone appeared a single time. The genes are TRBV7-9 and TRBJ2-5; 10 bases fit TRBD2. The CDR3 is 17 amino acids. CDR1 is SEHNR, CDR2 FQNEAQ, per germline (reference sequence). J gave up 5 bases and V 5 bases, and 14 bases lay outside the gene matches. The CDR3 DNA is TGTGCCAGCAGCCCATACAGCGGGGGGGCCTTATCCGAGACCCAGTACTTC. As protein: CASSPYSGGALSETQYF. The full variable domain, rest sourced from reference TRBV7-9 and TRBJ2-5, is DTGVSQNPRHKITKRGQNVTFRCDPISEHNRLYWYRQTLGQGPEFLTYFQNEAQLEKSRLLSDRFSAERPKGSFSTLEIQRTEQGDSAMYLCASSPYSGGALSETQYFGPGTRLLVL.

J is TRBJ2-1 and V is TRBV29-1; no definite D call. Germline V lookup: CDR1 SQVTM, CDR2 ANQGSEA. Trimming took 4 bases from V and 3 from J, leaving 13 bases between them. The CDR3 loop spans 14 amino acids. The CDR3 nucleotides read TGCAGCGTTGTTCCTGTCCGCAGCTACAATGAGCAGTTCTTC. This codes for CSVVPVRSYNEQFF.

The chain uses TRBV18 and TRBJ1-1, with 8 nucleotides matching TRBD1. CDR3 length: 14 residues. Germline V gene lookup returns CDR1 KGHSH and CDR2 LQKENI. With V trimmed by 1 base and J by 4 bases, 2 bases remained unmatched. CDR3 nucleotide sequence: TGTGCCAGCTCACCACGACAGGGGACCACTGAAGCTTTCTTT. It specifies CASSPRQGTTEAFF.

V and J are TRBV5-6 and TRBJ1-2; TRBD1 might be the D (6 bases). Germline V gene data show CDR1 as SGHDT and CDR2 as YYEEEE. The V end lost 0 bases, the J end lost 7 bases, and 16 bases lay between the germline ends. This CDR3 is built from 15 residues. The CDR3 loop is CASSLGAGAIGGYTF. In DNA, the CDR3 is TGTGCCAGCAGCTTGGGGGCAGGGGCTATCGGTGGCTACACCTTC.

This clone was counted a few times. The CDR3 DNA follows: TGTGCCAGCAGTCCGGGACAGGTGTCTGGCTACACCTTC. It codes for CASSPGQVSGYTF. J is TRBJ1-2 and V is TRBV6-6; 8 nucleotides agree with TRBD1. Germline values: CDR1 MNHNY, CDR2 SVGAGI (reference sequence). The ends lost 5 bases at V and 7 bases at J; junction bases unmatched: 6. CDR3 length: 13 amino acids.

The genes are TRBV30 and TRBJ1-1; D unresolved. Trimming removed 0 bases from V and 7 bases from J, with 15 bases in between. CDR1 and CDR2 from the germline V gene are GTSNPN and SVGIG (reference sequence). The CDR3 is made up of 14 amino acids. As DNA, the CDR3 is TGTGCCTGGAGTGTAACCGGCTTTAGGTTTGAAGCTTTCTTT. This encodes CAWSVTGFRFEAFF.

The J gene is TRBJ1-2, the V gene TRBV6-5, with 7 bases that match TRBD1. The CDR3 has 12 residues. V dropped 5 bases and J dropped 7; count of bases not matched to a gene: 4. Germline CDR1 and CDR2: MNHEY and SVGAGI. The CDR3, as DNA: TGTGCCAGCAGTACCGACAGGGTTGGCTACACCTTC. It specifies CASSTDRVGYTF.

The chain has TRBV6-1 and TRBJ2-7, with TRBD2 matching over 8 bases. CDR1 is MNHNS and CDR2 is SASEGT in the germline V gene. J gave up 0 bases and V 1 base, and 2 bases lay outside the gene matches. This CDR3 spans 15 amino acids. CDR3 nucleotides: TGTGCCAGCAGTGAAGGACTAGCGAGCTCCTACGAGCAGTACTTC. Translated: CASSEGLASSYEQYF.

The chain employs TRBV2 and TRBJ2-7; the D is unclear. With 0 bases removed from V and 3 bases from J, the gap between germline ends came to 12 bases. The CDR3 covers 15 residues. Germline CDR1 SNHLY, CDR2 FYNNEI. CDR3 residues: CASSEAQAGIYEQYF. CDR3 nucleotides: TGTGCCAGCAGTGAAGCGCAGGCAGGAATCTACGAGCAGTACTTC.

J is TRBJ1-1 and V is TRBV7-9, with 8 bases matching TRBD1. In germline, CDR1 is SEHNR, CDR2 FQNEAQ (reference sequence). V gave up 1 base and J gave up 4 bases; unmatched junction bases: 5. The length of the CDR3 is 15 residues. The chain's CDR3 is CASSLVLTGGTEAFF. The CDR3 coding sequence is TGTGCCAGCAGCTTAGTGCTTACAGGGGGCACTGAAGCTTTCTTT.

The V gene is TRBV5-6, the J gene TRBJ1-2, with 11 bases aligning to TRBD1. V lost 4 bases and J lost 7; bases outside the gene matches: 12. The germline V gene encodes CDR1 SGHDT and CDR2 YYEEEE. The CDR3 is 16 residues long. CDR3: CASSLGQGARSGGYTF. The CDR3 nucleotides read TGTGCCAGCAGCCTCGGACAGGGGGCCAGATCAGGTGGCTACACCTTC.

The chain recombines TRBV4-1 with TRBJ2-7; D is unresolved. This CDR3 has 15 amino acids. Germline values: CDR1 MGHRA, CDR2 YSYEKL. The V and J ends lost 0 bases and 3 bases respectively, with 12 bases between them. The CDR3 DNA is TGCGCCAGCAGCCAAGAACATGCGACCGTCTACGAGCAGTACTTC. Translated, it gives CASSQEHATVYEQYF.

The rearrangement uses TRBV19 and TRBJ1-1, with 10 nucleotides matching TRBD1. This CDR3 spans 18 amino acids. Germline V gene data show CDR1 as LNHDA and CDR2 as SQIVND (reference sequence). Germline trimming cut 6 bases from V and 1 base from J; bases unmatched to any gene: 14. CDR3 sequence (DNA): TGTGCCAGTAGGCCCCCCTCGGGACAGGGGTCGCCGAACACTGAAGCTTTCTTT. Translation gives CASRPPSGQGSPNTEAFF.